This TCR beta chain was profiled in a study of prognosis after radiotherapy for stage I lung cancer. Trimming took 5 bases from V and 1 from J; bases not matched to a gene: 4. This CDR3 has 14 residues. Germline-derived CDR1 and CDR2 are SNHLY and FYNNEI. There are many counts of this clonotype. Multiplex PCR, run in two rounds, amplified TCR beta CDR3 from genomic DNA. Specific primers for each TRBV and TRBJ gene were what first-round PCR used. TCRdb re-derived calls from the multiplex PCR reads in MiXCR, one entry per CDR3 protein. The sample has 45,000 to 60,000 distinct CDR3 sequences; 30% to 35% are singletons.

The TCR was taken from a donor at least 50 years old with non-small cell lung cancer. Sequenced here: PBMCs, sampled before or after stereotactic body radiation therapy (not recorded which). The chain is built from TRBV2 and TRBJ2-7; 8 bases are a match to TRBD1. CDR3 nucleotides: TGTGCCAGCAGTTATGGGACAGGTTCCTACGAGCAGTACTTC. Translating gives CASSYGTGSYEQYF.